This T cell receptor beta chain was sequenced in a study of radiation and T cells in renal cell carcinoma (dated by TCRdb to 2018 to 2020). A note on the overall study: Samples were obtained from a clinical trial, in which 15 Gy stereotactic body radiation therapy was delivered to primary renal cell carcinomas and nephrectomy was performed 4 weeks later. In total, approximately 53 samples, comprising around 25 tumors and roughly 27 peripheral blood samples, were subjected to TCR beta sequencing. Across all 50 or so samples, 4,016,671 unique CDR3 nucleotide sequences, encoding 2,658,974 unique CDR3 amino acid sequences, were identified. Overall study outcomes, separate from this receptor: Dynamics of the blood repertoire were not tracked past 4 weeks after treatment. In blood, the top tumor clonotypes increased between baseline and 2 weeks post-radiation and then shrank by 4 weeks, which suggests that tumor-resident clones expanded only transiently. With a single-armed trial design, the study had no way to address how radiation dose or scheduling affects the TCR repertoire. Because pretreatment tumor biopsies were not available, the study could not determine whether clonotypes were already present within the tumor at baseline.

Trimming leaves V shorter by 4 bases and J shorter by 5 bases, with the junction holding 7 bases beyond the gene matches. Sequences SGHTA (CDR1) and FQGNSA (CDR2) are obtained from the germline V gene. The CDR3 starts with the cysteine, ends with the phenylalanine, and has 14 residues. Kept here is only the CDR3 DNA, which spans 42 bases and is read in frame from base 1. The label giving this sample's time point can be read as: blood 2 weeks post-SBRT. The treatment or condition label here, explained by the study, means: 15 Gy SBRT to primary tumor, nephrectomy 4 weeks later. To track tumor-enriched clonotypes, serial peripheral blood was sampled from radiation-treated patients at baseline and at 2 weeks and 4 weeks after SBRT. Every patient had renal cell carcinoma of clear cell pathology. The QIAamp DNA Blood Mini Kit (Qiagen) was used to prepare genomic DNA for TCR sequencing. Only samples passing all quality control checks were included in the analyses.

Concerning this clone: No cognate antigen has been identified for it. Per-base quality was not reported, and no clone a single base away is much larger than it.

The immunoSEQ kit was used, according to the manufacturer's recommendations, to generate TCR beta libraries from genomic DNA. To prepare the libraries, a first multiplex PCR with proprietary primers was run, followed by a second PCR that added unique barcodes, and a bead cleanup was done after each round. A positive control reaction and a negative control reaction, both provided in the kit, were run with every batch of samples. The final libraries were assessed on an Agilent 4200 TapeStation D1000 ScreenTape, pooled by volume, and quantified by qPCR. An Illumina NextSeq500 fitted with a MidOutput 150-cycle cartridge performed the sequencing, running 156 Read1 cycles and 15 Index1 cycles with the kit's custom primers. The pooled library was loaded at roughly 0.96 pM, with an approximately 20% PhiX control spiked in. The study's processing was this. Vendor-processed data were analyzed in R, and a clonotype was defined as all T cells sharing the same CDR3 nucleotide sequence. In the clone abundance analyses, frequencies were normalized to the 10,000 most abundant clones in each sample. Before analysis, public T cell clones were removed, and these numbered fewer than five per sample on average. An abundance difference of at least 32-fold between compartments was the criterion for calling clonotypes tumor-enriched or baseline blood-enriched. A beta-binomial differential abundance model was used to identify clonotypes that were expanded or contracted between blood time points. Tumor-blood repertoire similarity was measured with the Baroni-Urbani and Buser coefficient, and groups were compared using two-tailed Wilcoxon tests in R. In its TCRdb copy, this immuneACCESS table keeps in-frame sequences only and misses some clones. Where compared with another copy, unresolved V genes explain less than half of these, and the others have no known cause. The D gene and trimming were derived from the DNA, and the V and J assignments and clone size from that table. For this sample there are roughly 130,000 clones; more than 80% appear just once. The leading ten clones occupy about 1.9% of the sample.

Sample: blood, taken from a patient whose treatment included radiotherapy and nephrectomy. The sequence was obtained from an older woman with renal cell carcinoma. The chain couples TRBV7-2 to TRBJ2-7; TRBD1 lines up with 8 middle nucleotides. The DNA is TGTGCCAGCAGCTCGCGGACAGGGACGGACGAGCAGTACTTC. Its protein product is CASSSRTGTDEQYF.